Sequencing of this TCR beta chain was carried out in a study of shared clonotypes between healthy human individuals. Researchers divided each subset's genomic DNA evenly across several immunoSEQ plates. Profiled with immunoSEQ multiplex PCR; TCRdb holds only in-frame clones, not every one. Found here are around 700,000 clones, about two thirds of them singletons; the top ten hold approximately 1.8%. The V end was cut by 6 bases, the J end by 3 bases, with 15 bases between. The CDR3 totals 14 residues. Per the germline V gene, CDR1 is MNHEY and CDR2 is SVGAGI. The material sequenced was memory CD4+ T cells sorted from blood. Subset reported: CD45RA-negative fraction. The J gene is TRBJ2-7, the V gene TRBV6-5; D possibly corresponds to TRBD1 (5 bases). The receptor was isolated from a woman aged 25 to 39 in good health. The CDR3 DNA is TGTGCCAGCAGCCAAACAGGAGACCTCTACGAGCAGTACTTC. Encoded protein: CASSQTGDLYEQYF.